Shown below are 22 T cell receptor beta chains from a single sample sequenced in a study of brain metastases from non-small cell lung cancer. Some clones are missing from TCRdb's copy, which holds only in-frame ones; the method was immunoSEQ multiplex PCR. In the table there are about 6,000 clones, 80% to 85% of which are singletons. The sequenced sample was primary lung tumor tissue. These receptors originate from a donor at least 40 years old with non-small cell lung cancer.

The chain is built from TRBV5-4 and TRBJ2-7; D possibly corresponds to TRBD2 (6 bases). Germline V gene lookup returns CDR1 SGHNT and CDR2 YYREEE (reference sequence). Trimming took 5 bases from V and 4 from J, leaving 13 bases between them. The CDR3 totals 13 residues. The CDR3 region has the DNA TGTGCCAGCAGTCGGGACTCCCCGTACGAGCAGTACTTC. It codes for CASSRDSPYEQYF.

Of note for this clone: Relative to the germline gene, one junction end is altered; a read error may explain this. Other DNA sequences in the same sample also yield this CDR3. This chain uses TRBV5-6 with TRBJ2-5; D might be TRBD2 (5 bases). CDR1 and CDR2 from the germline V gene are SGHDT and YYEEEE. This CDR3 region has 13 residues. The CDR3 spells CASSLRTGETQYF. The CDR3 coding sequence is TGTGCCAGCAGCTTGCGTACTGGGGAGACCCAATACTTC.

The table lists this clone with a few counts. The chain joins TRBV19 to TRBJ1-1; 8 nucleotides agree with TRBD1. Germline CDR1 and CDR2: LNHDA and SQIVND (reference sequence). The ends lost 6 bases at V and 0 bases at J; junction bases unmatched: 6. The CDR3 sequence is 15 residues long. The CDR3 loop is CASSNRGGMNTEAFF. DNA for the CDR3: TGTGCCAGTAGCAACAGGGGGGGGATGAACACTGAAGCTTTCTTT.

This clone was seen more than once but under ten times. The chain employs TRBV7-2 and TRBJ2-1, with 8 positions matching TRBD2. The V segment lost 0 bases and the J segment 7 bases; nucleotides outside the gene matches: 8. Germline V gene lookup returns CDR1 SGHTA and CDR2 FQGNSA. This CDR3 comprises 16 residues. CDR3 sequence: CASSLAPSGGINEQFF. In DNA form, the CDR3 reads TGTGCCAGCAGCTTAGCGCCCAGCGGGGGCATTAATGAGCAGTTCTTC.

The chain's CDR3 is CASSLGQAVKNEQFF. The CDR3 DNA reads TGTGCCAGCAGCCTAGGACAAGCGGTTAAGAATGAGCAGTTCTTC. The chain has TRBV7-9 and TRBJ2-1, with D perhaps assigned TRBD1 or TRBD2 (5 bases each). The length of the CDR3 is 15 residues. V dropped 5 bases and J dropped 7 bases, with 18 bases sitting between them. CDR1 SEHNR and CDR2 FQNEAQ come from the germline V gene (reference sequence).

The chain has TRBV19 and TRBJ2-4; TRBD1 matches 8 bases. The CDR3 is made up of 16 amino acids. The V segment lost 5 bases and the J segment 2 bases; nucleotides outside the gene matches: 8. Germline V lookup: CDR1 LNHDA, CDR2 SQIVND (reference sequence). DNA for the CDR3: TGTGCCAGTAGTCCTGACAGGGGCGGTACCAAAAACATTCAGTACTTC. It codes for CASSPDRGGTKNIQYF.

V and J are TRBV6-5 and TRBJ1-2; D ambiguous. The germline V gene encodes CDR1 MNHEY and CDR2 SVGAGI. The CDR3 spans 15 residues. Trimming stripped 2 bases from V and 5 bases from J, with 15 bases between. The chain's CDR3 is CASSYGLESLYGYTF. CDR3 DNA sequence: TGTGCCAGCAGTTACGGTCTGGAGTCCTTGTATGGCTACACCTTC.

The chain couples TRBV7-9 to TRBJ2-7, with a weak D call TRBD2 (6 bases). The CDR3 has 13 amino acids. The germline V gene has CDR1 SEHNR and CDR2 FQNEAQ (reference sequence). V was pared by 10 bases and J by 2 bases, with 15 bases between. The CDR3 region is CATQEGPPYEQYF. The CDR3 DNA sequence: TGTGCCACCCAGGAGGGACCACCCTACGAGCAGTACTTC.

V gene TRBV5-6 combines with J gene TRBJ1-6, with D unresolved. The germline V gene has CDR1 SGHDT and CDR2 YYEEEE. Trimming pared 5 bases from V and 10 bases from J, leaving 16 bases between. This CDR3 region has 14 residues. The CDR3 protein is CASRDKGAGSPLHF. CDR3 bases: TGTGCCAGCAGGGATAAGGGCGCCGGGTCACCCCTCCACTTT.

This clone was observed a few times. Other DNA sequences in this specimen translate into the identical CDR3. Here the CDR3 reads CASSSGGFNTEAFF. DNA for the CDR3: TGTGCCAGCAGCTCCGGTGGATTCAACACTGAAGCTTTCTTT. The genes are TRBV7-3 and TRBJ1-1; D is uncertain. The CDR3 covers 14 residues. Trimming took off 4 bases at V and 2 bases at J, with 11 bases between the two ends. Per germline, CDR1 SGHTA and CDR2 FQGTGA.

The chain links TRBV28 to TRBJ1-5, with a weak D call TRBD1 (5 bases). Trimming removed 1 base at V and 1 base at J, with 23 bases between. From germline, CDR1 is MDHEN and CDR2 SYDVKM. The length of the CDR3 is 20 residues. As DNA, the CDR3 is TGTGCCAGCAGTTTATCACCCGGGGGATTGATCACCTTAAGCAATCAGCCCCAGCATTTT. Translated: CASSLSPGGLITLSNQPQHF.

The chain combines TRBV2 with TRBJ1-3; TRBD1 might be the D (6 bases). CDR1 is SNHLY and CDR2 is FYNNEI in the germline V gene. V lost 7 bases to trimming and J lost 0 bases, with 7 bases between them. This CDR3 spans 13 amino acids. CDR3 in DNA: TGTGCCAGCAAGGGGGACTCTGGAAACACCATATATTTT. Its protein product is CASKGDSGNTIYF.

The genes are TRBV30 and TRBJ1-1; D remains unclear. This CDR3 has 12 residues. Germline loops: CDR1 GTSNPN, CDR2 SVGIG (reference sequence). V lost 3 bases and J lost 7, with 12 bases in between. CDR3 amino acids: CAWRGRYGEAFF. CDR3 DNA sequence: TGTGCCTGGAGGGGCAGGTACGGTGAAGCTTTCTTT.

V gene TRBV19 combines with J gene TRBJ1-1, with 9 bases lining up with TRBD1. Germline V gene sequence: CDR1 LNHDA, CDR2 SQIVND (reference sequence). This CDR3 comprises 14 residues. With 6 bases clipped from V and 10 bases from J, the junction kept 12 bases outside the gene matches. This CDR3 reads CASSGDRVGLRAFF. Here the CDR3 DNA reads TGTGCCAGTAGCGGGGACAGGGTGGGATTACGAGCTTTCTTT.

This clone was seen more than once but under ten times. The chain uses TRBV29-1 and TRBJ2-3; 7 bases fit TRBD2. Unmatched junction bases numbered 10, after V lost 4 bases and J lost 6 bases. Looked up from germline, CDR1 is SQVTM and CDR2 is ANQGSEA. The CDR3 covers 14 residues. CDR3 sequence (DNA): TGCAGCGTTGGCGGGGGTGGCAGGTTGGATACGCAGTATTTT. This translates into CSVGGGGRLDTQYF.

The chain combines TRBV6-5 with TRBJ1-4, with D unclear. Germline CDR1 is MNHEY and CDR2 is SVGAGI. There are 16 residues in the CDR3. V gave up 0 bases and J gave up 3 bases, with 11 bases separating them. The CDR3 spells CASSYSLGWANEKLFF. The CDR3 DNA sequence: TGTGCCAGCAGTTACTCGTTAGGTTGGGCTAATGAAAAACTGTTTTTT.

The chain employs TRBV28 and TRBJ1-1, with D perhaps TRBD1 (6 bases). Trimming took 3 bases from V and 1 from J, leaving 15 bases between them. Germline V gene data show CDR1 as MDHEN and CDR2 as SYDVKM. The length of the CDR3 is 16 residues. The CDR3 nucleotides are TGTGCCAGCAGTTTTATGGGGGGCGCCGGGAACACTGAAGCTTTCTTT. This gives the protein CASSFMGGAGNTEAFF.

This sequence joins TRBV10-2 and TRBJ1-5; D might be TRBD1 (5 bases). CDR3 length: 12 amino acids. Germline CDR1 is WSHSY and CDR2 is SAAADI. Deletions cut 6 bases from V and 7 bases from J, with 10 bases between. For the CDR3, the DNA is TGCGCCAGCAGGGGTGGGGGGCAGCCCCAGCATTTT. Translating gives CASRGGGQPQHF.

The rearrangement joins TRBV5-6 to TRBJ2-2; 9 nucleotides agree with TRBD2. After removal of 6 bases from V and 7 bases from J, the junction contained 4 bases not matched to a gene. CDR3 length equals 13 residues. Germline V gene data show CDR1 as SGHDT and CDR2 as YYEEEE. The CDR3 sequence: CASNIAGVGELFF. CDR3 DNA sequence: TGTGCCAGCAACATAGCGGGGGTCGGGGAGCTGTTTTTT.

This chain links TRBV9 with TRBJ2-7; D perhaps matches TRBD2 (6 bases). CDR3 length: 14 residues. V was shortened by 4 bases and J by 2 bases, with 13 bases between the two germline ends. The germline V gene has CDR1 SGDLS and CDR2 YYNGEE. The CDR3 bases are TGTGCCAGCAGCTCCCCCGGGAGTCCCTACGAGCAGTACTTC. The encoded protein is CASSSPGSPYEQYF.

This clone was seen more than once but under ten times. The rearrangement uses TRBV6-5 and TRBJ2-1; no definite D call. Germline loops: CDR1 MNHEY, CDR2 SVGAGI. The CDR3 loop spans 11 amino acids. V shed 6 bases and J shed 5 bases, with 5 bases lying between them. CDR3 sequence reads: CASSLHNEQFF. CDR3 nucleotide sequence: TGTGCCAGCAGCCTCCACAATGAGCAGTTCTTC.

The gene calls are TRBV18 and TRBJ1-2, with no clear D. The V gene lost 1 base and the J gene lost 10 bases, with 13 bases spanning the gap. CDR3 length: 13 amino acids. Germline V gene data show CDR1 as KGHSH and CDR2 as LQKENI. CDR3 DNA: TGTGCCAGCTCACCACGGCAGCTTCAAGACTACACCTTC. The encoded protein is CASSPRQLQDYTF.